This T cell receptor beta chain was sequenced for a study of CD8 T cells in Susac syndrome. Reverse transcription of about 0.45 to 1 ug RNA was performed with random hexamers. Coverage of TCR beta CDR3 amplification by immunoSEQ multiplex PCR extended to 54 Vbeta and 13 Jbeta. TCRdb recomputed calls from the immunoSEQ multiplex PCR reads with MiXCR, one row per CDR3 protein. The data hold around 190,000 distinct CDR3 sequences, with over 85% observed a single time. Sequencing of TCR beta covered CD8+ and CD4+ T cells obtained from blood. Healthy donors acted as controls, with matching for age and sex. Through negative isolation, CD4+ and CD8+ T cells were obtained, while TEMRA cells were enriched using FACS. This CDR3 region has 14 residues. Germline V gives CDR1 SGHTA, CDR2 FQGNSA. Trimming left V 1 base short and J 2 bases short, with 8 bases between.

The receptor was derived from a human donor in good health. Source material: CD4+ T cells from PBMCs. The V and J genes are TRBV7-2 and TRBJ1-2; D gene uncertain. CDR3 sequence (DNA): TGTGCCAGCAGCTTAGAAGGCAGGAACTATGGCTACACCTTC. Translated, it gives CASSLEGRNYGYTF.